This note documents a single T cell receptor (beta chain) sequence. No cognate antigen has been identified for it. A read error is possible here, since a much larger clone lies one base away. These data belong to a study of spatial heterogeneity in lung cancer (dated by TCRdb to about 2019). Describing the broader study: The donors were more than 60 patients from the lung TRACERx cohort who had early-stage, untreated non-small cell lung cancer. In non-small cell lung cancer, the study quantitatively compared TCR alpha and beta repertoires across several tumor regions, matched nontumor lung, and blood. Nonsynonymous mutation counts, determined by whole-exome sequencing of tumor tissue, were related to features of the TCR repertoire. Both alpha and beta chains were TCR-sequenced in 200 or so tumor regions, approximately 68 matched nontumor lung samples and around 50 PBMC samples obtained at surgery. In the raw uncorrected reads, each unique combination of TCR and UMI appeared on average more than ten times. Follow-up PBMC samples were sequenced whenever available, with a median time to follow-up of roughly 26 months after resection. Beta-chain transcripts were consistently detected in greater numbers than alpha-chain transcripts, which likely reflected higher beta-chain transcript abundance. Study-level results and caveats: Ubiquitous expanded tumor TCRs were found in blood more often at tumor resection than at routine follow-up. Comparisons of baseline and follow-up blood repertoires included only 15 or so patients. Additional single-cell paired TCR alpha and beta sequencing was considered necessary to confirm, at a functional level, the hypothesis that regional TCRs recognize regional mutations.

The sample's time point label is to be understood as: blood at routine non-recurrence follow-up after resection. TCR sequencing used whole RNA extracted from tumor and nontumor lung tissue, or from cryopreserved PBMC samples, without cell sorting. A patient was chosen for TCR sequencing only when enough RNA was available from at least two tumor regions. The CDR3 measures 13 amino acids from cysteine to phenylalanine. Of all the DNA, just the CDR3 is kept, 39 bases in frame from base 1. From a lookup of the germline V gene, CDR1 and CDR2 are SGHTS and YDEGEE. The library came from 5' RACE. TCRdb lists the instrument as NextSeq 500. In the TCR library protocol, a unique molecular identifier was attached to each TCR cDNA molecule so that PCR and sequencing errors could be corrected. The authors' analysis ran thus. TCR identification, UMI-based error correction and CDR3 extraction were all carried out with Decombinator tools. TCRs above a frequency of 2 per 1,000, corresponding to the top 1% of the tumor frequency distribution, were defined as expanded. Renyi diversity was computed with the R vegan package after each repertoire had been subsampled 100 times to 5,000 TCRs. To build CDR3 similarity networks, amino acid triplet string-kernel similarity was used, and CDR3s were connected when their pairwise similarity was above 0.82. In-frame beta chains were kept once TCRdb had trimmed the public reads at Q25 with fastp and called clones with MiXCR. CDR3 protein duplicates are merged, each entry listing the most common genes and DNA. The V and J calls were not made by the authors but by TCRdb's processing. Across this sample there are roughly 120,000 distinct CDR3 sequences, with 12% seen only once. The top ten hold roughly 15% of the sample.

The specimen was PBMCs, collected at follow-up. In this chain, TRBV5-8 is recombined with TRBJ2-3, with TRBD2 as a weak D call on 5 bases. The receptor comes from a male donor with early-stage non-small cell lung cancer. The DNA sequence is as follows: TGTGTCAGCAGCTTGAGGGAACCAGATACGCAGTATTTT. It codes for CVSSLREPDTQYF.